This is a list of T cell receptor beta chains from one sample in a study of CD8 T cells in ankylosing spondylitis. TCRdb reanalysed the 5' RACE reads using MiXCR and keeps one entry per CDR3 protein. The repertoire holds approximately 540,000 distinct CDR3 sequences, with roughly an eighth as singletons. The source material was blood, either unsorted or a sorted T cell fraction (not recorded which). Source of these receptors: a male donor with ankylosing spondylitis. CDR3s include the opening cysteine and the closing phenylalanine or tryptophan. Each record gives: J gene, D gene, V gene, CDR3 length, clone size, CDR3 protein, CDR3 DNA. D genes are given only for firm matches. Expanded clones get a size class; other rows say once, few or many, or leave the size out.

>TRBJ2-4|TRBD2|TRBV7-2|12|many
CASGGRGVIQYF
TGTGCCAGCGGGGGTCGGGGGGTAATTCAGTACTTC
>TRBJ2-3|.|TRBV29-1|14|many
CSVEGGRRTDTQYF
TGCAGCGTTGAGGGAGGCAGGCGCACAGATACGCAGTATTTT
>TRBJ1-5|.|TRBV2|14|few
CASGGSYSNQPQHF
TGTGCCAGCGGAGGCAGTTATAGCAATCAGCCCCAGCATTTT
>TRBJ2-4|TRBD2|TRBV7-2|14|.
CASSLGGGGNIQYF
TGTGCCAGCAGCTTAGGGGGGGGTGGAAACATTCAGTACTTC
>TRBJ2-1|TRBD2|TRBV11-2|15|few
CASSPTSGSSHEQFF
TGTGCCAGCAGCCCCACTAGCGGGAGCTCGCATGAGCAGTTCTTC
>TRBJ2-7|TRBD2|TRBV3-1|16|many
CASSLVAGSLFREQYF
TGTGCCAGCAGCCTAGTAGCGGGAAGCCTTTTTAGAGAGCAGTACTTC
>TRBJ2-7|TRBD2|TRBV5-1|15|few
CASSPEGSGAFEQYF
TGCGCCAGCAGCCCGGAAGGTAGCGGGGCCTTCGAGCAGTACTTC
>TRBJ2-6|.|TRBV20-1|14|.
CSARGQSGANVLTF
TGCAGTGCCCGCGGACAGTCTGGGGCCAACGTCCTGACTTTC
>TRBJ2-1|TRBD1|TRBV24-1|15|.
CATSSDRDLGNEQFF
TGTGCCACCAGTTCTGACAGGGACCTCGGCAATGAGCAGTTCTTC
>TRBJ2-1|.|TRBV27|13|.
CASSLHGVYEQFF
TGTGCCAGCAGTCTCCACGGGGTGTATGAGCAGTTCTTC
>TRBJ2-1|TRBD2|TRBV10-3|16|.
CAISESELAGGSEQFF
TGTGCCATCAGTGAGTCAGAACTAGCCGGGGGGAGTGAGCAGTTCTTC
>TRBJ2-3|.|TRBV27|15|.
CASCPSGAVTDTQYF
TGTGCCAGTTGTCCAAGCGGAGCGGTTACAGATACGCAGTATTTT